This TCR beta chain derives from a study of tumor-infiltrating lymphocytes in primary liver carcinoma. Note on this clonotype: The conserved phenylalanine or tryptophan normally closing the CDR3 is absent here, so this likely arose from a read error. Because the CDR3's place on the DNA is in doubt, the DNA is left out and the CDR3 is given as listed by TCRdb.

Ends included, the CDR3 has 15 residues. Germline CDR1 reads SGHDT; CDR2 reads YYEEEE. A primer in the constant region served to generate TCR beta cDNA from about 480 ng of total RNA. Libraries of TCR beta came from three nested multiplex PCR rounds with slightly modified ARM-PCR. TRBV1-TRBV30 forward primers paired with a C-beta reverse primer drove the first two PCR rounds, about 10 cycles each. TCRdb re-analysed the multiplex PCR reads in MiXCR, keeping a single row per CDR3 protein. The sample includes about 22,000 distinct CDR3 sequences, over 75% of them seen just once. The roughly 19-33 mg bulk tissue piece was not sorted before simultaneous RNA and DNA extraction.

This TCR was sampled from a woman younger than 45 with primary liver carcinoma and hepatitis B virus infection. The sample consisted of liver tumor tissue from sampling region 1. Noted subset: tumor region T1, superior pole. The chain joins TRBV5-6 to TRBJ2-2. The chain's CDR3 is CASSLAPRVTGELSL.